The rows below give T cell receptor beta chains drawn from one sample of a study of blood T cell repertoires in COVID-19. This table comes from immunoSEQ multiplex PCR, and its TCRdb copy is limited to in-frame clones, with some not included. The table includes 150,000 to 250,000 clones, 75% to 85% detected once. Sequencing was done on a sample of peripheral blood. The receptors here all came from a woman aged 40 to 55 with COVID-19, enrolled during active disease. Both conserved end residues are trimmed from each CDR3.

j_gene	v_gene	CDR3aa
TRBJ1-1	TRBV7-3	ASSQIPGPEAF
TRBJ2-7	TRBV19	ASSITPMRSYEQY
TRBJ1-6	TRBV7-2	ASSSGLSKNSPLH
TRBJ1-6	TRBV19	ASYEGAGPLH
TRBJ2-7	TRBV10-3	AISESREDEQY
TRBJ1-5	TRBV6-5	ASQTPGGPQH
TRBJ2-1	TRBV19	ASSMDQARGVQF
TRBJ2-7	TRBV6-5	ASRIGGLGSEQY
TRBJ2-1	TRBV2	ASSRLAGDTGEQF
TRBJ2-3	TRBV10-1	ASIKQY
TRBJ2-3	TRBV5-1	ASSEATSGSADTQY
TRBJ1-5	TRBV6-5	ASSPSGDSNQPQH
TRBJ2-5	TRBV29-1	SVDTGREETQY
TRBJ2-3	TRBV10-3	AIKSTFSTDTQY
TRBJ1-1	TRBV5-4	ASSPWQGAVTEAF
TRBJ2-1	TRBV18	ASSPQAPLVLAGGKNEQF
TRBJ2-2	TRBV10-3	ATPGQKTGELF
TRBJ2-3	TRBV5-1	ASRLQGADTQY
TRBJ2-3	TRBV2	ASSPEVTGQY
TRBJ2-7	TRBV3-1/TRBV3-2	ASNNGESGQY
TRBJ2-5	TRBV3-1/TRBV3-2	ASSQGWGIRETQY
TRBJ2-1	TRBV4-2	ASSQGTLVLAGAPGNEQF
TRBJ1-5	TRBV6-2/TRBV6-3	ASSSGQGLSNQPQH
TRBJ2-2	TRBV27	ASRRQGDTGELF
TRBJ2-1	TRBV5-1	ASSFRGDEQF
TRBJ1-2	TRBV7-9	ASSLGDSLLYGYT
TRBJ1-5	TRBV29-1	SVSTLSDGNQPQH
TRBJ2-5	TRBV23-1	ASSDFWETQY
TRBJ2-3	TRBV19	ASSMKGFSGRTATDTQY
TRBJ2-7	TRBV6-5	ASSYEQGRQY
TRBJ2-2	TRBV5-1	ASSNPSGELF
TRBJ1-1	TRBV5-1	ASSLDLRAFTEAF
TRBJ1-5	TRBV7-2	ASSLEGQGVNQPQH
TRBJ1-4	TRBV5-4	ASSPGNEKLF
TRBJ2-1	TRBV5-6	ASSGPRGRREQF
TRBJ1-2	TRBV15	ATSPRGHGYT
TRBJ1-6	TRBV7-3	ASSLDSSSYNSPLH